These T cell receptor beta chains were read from a single sample in a study of blood T cell repertoires in COVID-19. The repertoire was sequenced with immunoSEQ multiplex PCR; TCRdb's copy has only in-frame clones and lacks some. The sample has some 670,000 clones, 85% to 90% seen once. Sequenced input: peripheral blood. These receptors came from a young woman with acute or convalescent COVID-19. Each CDR3 is given with its conserved first and last residue. A D gene is named only where the DNA matches it firmly. Clone size appears in some rows only: once, few, many, or a class for an expanded clone.

>TRBV19|TRBJ2-7|-|15|TRBD1
CASSGIGGAGSEQYF
TGTGCCAGTAGTGGAATAGGGGGCGCAGGATCCGAGCAGTACTTC
>TRBV3-1/TRBV3-2|TRBJ2-5|-|14|TRBD2
CASSQRTSGETQYF
TGTGCCAGCAGCCAGAGGACTAGCGGGGAGACCCAGTACTTC
>TRBV7-2|TRBJ2-1|-|16|-
CASSSRPGLADNEQFF
TGTGCCAGCAGCTCAAGGCCGGGACTCGCCGACAATGAGCAGTTCTTC
>TRBV3-1/TRBV3-2|TRBJ2-7|-|14|-
CASSQGAGGREQYF
TGTGCCAGCAGCCAAGGGGCAGGAGGGCGCGAGCAGTACTTC
>TRBV10-3|TRBJ1-2|-|13|TRBD1
CAITGQGDLGYTF
TGTGCCATCACGGGTCAGGGGGATCTTGGCTACACCTTC
>TRBV13|TRBJ2-4|-|15|TRBD2
CASSRLAGEGNIQYF
TGTGCCAGCAGCCGACTAGCGGGGGAGGGGAACATTCAGTACTTC
>TRBV7-9|TRBJ1-1|-|13|TRBD1
CASGDRLNTEAFF
TGTGCCAGCGGGGACAGATTGAACACTGAAGCTTTCTTT
>TRBV5-4|TRBJ2-5|-|14|-
CASSPERAQETQYF
TGTGCCAGCAGCCCTGAGAGGGCCCAAGAGACCCAGTACTTC
>TRBV7-9|TRBJ2-7|-|16|TRBD2
CASSWRTSGSSYEQYF
TGTGCCAGCAGCTGGCGGACTAGCGGGAGTTCCTACGAGCAGTACTTC
>TRBV6-5|TRBJ1-2|few|12|-
CASRTGNYGYTF
TGTGCCAGCCGGACGGGGAATTATGGCTACACCTTC
>TRBV7-8|TRBJ1-5|-|16|-
CASSLAGPNSNQPQHF
TGTGCCAGCAGCTTAGCGGGGCCGAATAGCAATCAGCCCCAGCATTTT
>TRBV21-1|TRBJ1-2|-|21|-
CASSKPPSRGGRTGTGCGYTF
TGTGCCAGCAGCAAGCCCCCTTCGCGCGGGGGTAGGACCGGGACAGGGTGTGGCTACACCTTC
>TRBV10-2|TRBJ2-1|-|13|-
CASSESRVSPGLF
TGCGCCAGCAGTGAGTCGAGGGTATCGCCCGGGCTCTTC
>TRBV5-5|TRBJ2-3|once|18|TRBD2
CASSPELAGGWATDTQYF
TGTGCCAGCAGCCCGGAGCTAGCGGGGGGATGGGCCACAGATACGCAGTATTTT
>TRBV3-1/TRBV3-2|TRBJ1-6|-|16|-
CASSQAPGLSDSPLHF
TGTGCCAGCAGCCAAGCCCCAGGGCTTAGTGATTCACCCCTCCACTTT
>TRBV15|TRBJ1-1|-|16|TRBD1
CATSRVGTGKDTEAFF
TGTGCCACCAGCAGAGTGGGGACAGGGAAGGACACTGAAGCTTTCTTT
>TRBV7-9|TRBJ1-3|-|15|-
CASSTFPRTGNTIYF
TGTGCCAGCAGCACTTTCCCCAGGACTGGAAACACCATATATTTT
>TRBV4-1|TRBJ1-5|-|14|-
CASSQDILWRPQHF
TGCGCCAGCAGCCAAGATATACTCTGGAGGCCCCAGCATTTT
>TRBV21-1|TRBJ1-2|-|14|-
CASSKTGRIYGYTF
TGTGCCAGTAGCAAGACAGGGAGAATTTATGGCTACACCTTC
>TRBV7-2|TRBJ1-1|-|13|-
CASSLQVNTEAFF
TGTGCCAGCAGCTTACAGGTGAACACTGAAGCTTTCTTT
>TRBV28|TRBJ1-2|-|12|-
CASGGPNYGYTF
TGTGCCAGTGGAGGGCCTAACTATGGCTACACCTTC
>TRBV3-1/TRBV3-2|TRBJ2-7|-|14|TRBD2
CASSQASGGYEQYF
TGTGCCAGCAGCCAAGCTAGCGGGGGCTACGAGCAGTACTTC
>TRBV5-1|TRBJ1-4|few|16|-
CASSSGAGSTNEKLFF
TGCGCCAGCAGCAGTGGGGCAGGTTCAACTAATGAAAAACTGTTTTTT
>TRBV18|TRBJ1-5|-|16|TRBD1
CASSPPRGQINQPQHF
TGTGCCAGCTCACCACCTCGGGGACAGATCAATCAGCCCCAGCATTTT
>TRBV29-1|TRBJ1-4|-|11|-
CSVIFNEKLFF
TGCAGCGTTATCTTCAATGAAAAACTGTTTTTT
>TRBV20-1|TRBJ2-7|-|14|TRBD1
CSASRTGPSYEQYF
TGCAGTGCTAGTAGGACAGGGCCATCCTACGAGCAGTACTTC
>TRBV7-9|TRBJ2-1|-|16|TRBD1
CASSLRYRQGENEQFF
TGTGCCAGCAGCTTAAGGTACCGACAGGGGGAGAATGAGCAGTTCTTC
>TRBV11-2|TRBJ1-5|-|17|TRBD1
CASSLGSPGQGFQPQHF
TGTGCCAGCAGCTTAGGTTCTCCGGGACAGGGATTTCAGCCCCAGCATTTT
>TRBV28|TRBJ2-3|-|14|TRBD2
CASSLAGGRDTQYF
TGTGCCAGCAGCCTAGCGGGGGGGCGGGATACGCAGTATTTT
>TRBV12-3/TRBV12-4|TRBJ1-1|-|12|-
CASSFSSTEAFF
TGTGCCAGCAGTTTTTCGAGCACTGAAGCTTTCTTT
>TRBV20-1|TRBJ2-1|-|11|-
CSGQTVNEQFF
TGCAGTGGACAGACAGTCAATGAGCAGTTCTTC
>TRBV30|TRBJ2-1|-|15|TRBD2
CAWIASGGLYNEQFF
TGTGCCTGGATCGCTAGCGGGGGGCTATACAATGAGCAGTTCTTC
>TRBV4-1|TRBJ2-3|-|13|-
CASSNRGIDTQYF
TGCGCCAGCAGCAACCGGGGTATAGATACGCAGTATTTT
>TRBV7-9|TRBJ1-6|-|13|-
CASSLAGDSPLHF
TGTGCCAGCAGCTTGGCAGGGGATTCACCCCTCCACTTT
>TRBV7-9|TRBJ1-1|few|12|-
CASSLGQRGAFF
TGTGCCAGCAGCTTAGGGCAGCGGGGAGCTTTCTTT
>TRBV4-1|TRBJ2-7|-|13|-
CASSQVQSAEQYF
TGCGCCAGCAGCCAAGTCCAGAGCGCCGAGCAGTACTTC
>TRBV4-3|TRBJ2-1|-|14|-
CASSPGSGDNEQFF
TGCGCCAGCAGCCCCGGGAGCGGAGACAATGAGCAGTTCTTC
>TRBV21-1|TRBJ1-2|-|16|-
CASSKAHGGLVPGYTF
TGTGCCAGCAGCAAAGCGCATGGGGGCTTGGTCCCCGGCTACACCTTC
>TRBV19|TRBJ2-1|-|14|TRBD2
CASSWSSGENEQFF
TGTGCCAGTTCGTGGTCTAGCGGGGAAAATGAGCAGTTCTTC
>TRBV7-2|TRBJ2-7|-|12|-
CASSPQNYEQYF
TGTGCCAGCAGCCCACAGAACTACGAGCAGTACTTC
>TRBV30|TRBJ2-1|-|15|TRBD1
CAWSVPRQGKYEQFF
TGTGCCTGGAGTGTACCAAGACAGGGGAAGTATGAGCAGTTCTTC
>TRBV6-4|TRBJ2-3|-|15|TRBD2
CASSDGGGSTDTQYF
TGTGCCAGCAGTGACGGCGGGGGGAGCACAGATACGCAGTATTTT
>TRBV4-2|TRBJ2-1|-|18|TRBD2
CASSQGWTSGDPYNEQFF
TGTGCCAGCAGCCAGGGTTGGACTAGCGGGGACCCCTACAATGAGCAGTTCTTC
>TRBV19|TRBJ2-5|-|12|-
CASSISGETQYF
TGTGCCAGTAGTATATCGGGAGAGACCCAGTACTTC
>TRBV7-2|TRBJ1-4|-|13|-
CASSEAGGEKLFF
TGTGCCAGCAGCGAGGCCGGAGGTGAAAAACTGTTTTTT
>TRBV5-1|TRBJ2-1|-|15|TRBD2
CASSLGLAGGNEQFF
TGCGCCAGCAGCTTGGGACTAGCGGGAGGCAATGAGCAGTTCTTC
>TRBV5-1|TRBJ1-2|-|13|-
CASRRDTEYGYTF
TGCGCCAGCAGACGGGACACAGAATATGGCTACACCTTC